These 30 T cell receptor beta chains share one sample of origin, sequenced in a study of CD8 T cells in ankylosing spondylitis. TCRdb recomputed calls from the 5' RACE reads with MiXCR, one row per CDR3 protein. The sample consists of 150,000 to 200,000 distinct CDR3 sequences, around 10% of them appearing once. The specimen was blood, either unsorted or a sorted T cell fraction (not recorded which). The receptors were sampled from a male donor with ankylosing spondylitis or in good health (not recorded which).

CDR3 coding DNA: TGCAGTGGTAGGGCTACGGGGACAGGTAGAGATAGCAATCAGCCCCAGCATTTT. It yields the protein CSGRATGTGRDSNQPQHF. This chain links TRBV20-1 with TRBJ1-5, with 8 positions matching TRBD1. Germline trimming cut 7 bases from V and 0 bases from J; bases unmatched to any gene: 17. The germline V gene encodes CDR1 DFQATT and CDR2 SNEGSKA (reference sequence). The CDR3 extends over 18 amino acids.

This clonotype was seen a few times. The chain is built from TRBV11-2 and TRBJ1-6, with D unresolved. Deletions cut 2 bases from V and 3 bases from J, with 17 bases between. Germline V CDR1 and CDR2: SGHAT, FQNNGV. This CDR3 contains 18 residues. The CDR3 reads CASSLLARDGYYNSPLHF. The CDR3 nucleotides are TGTGCCAGCAGCTTACTCGCGAGGGATGGGTACTATAATTCACCCCTCCACTTT.

This clonotype was seen at least ten times. The chain combines TRBV20-1 with TRBJ2-1, with D possibly matching TRBD2 (6 bases). Germline values: CDR1 DFQATT, CDR2 SNEGSKA (reference sequence). The CDR3 has 17 residues. V was pared by 4 bases and J by 6 bases, with 25 bases between. Here the CDR3 reads CSATHNTAGLSPNEQFF. Written as DNA, the CDR3 is TGCAGTGCTACCCATAATACGGCGGGACTTTCCCCCAATGAGCAGTTCTTC.

The sample holds a few counts of this clonotype. The V and J genes are TRBV5-1 and TRBJ2-1, with a possible D match to TRBD2 (7 bases). Trimming pared 0 bases from V and 5 bases from J, leaving 9 bases between. The CDR3 has 14 residues. Germline V gives CDR1 SGHRS, CDR2 YFSETQ. CDR3 coding DNA: TGCGCCAGCAGCTTGGGAGGGGGGGACAATGAGCAGTTCTTC. It yields the protein CASSLGGGDNEQFF.

In its sample, this clonotype was seen many times. This chain joins TRBV12-3 or TRBV12-4 and TRBJ2-1, with a tentative D call TRBD2 (6 bases). This CDR3 is 16 amino acids long. Trimming removed 0 bases from V and 0 bases from J, with 9 bases in between. CDR3 loop: CASSLAGGTSYNEQFF. CDR3 nucleotide sequence: TGTGCCAGCAGTTTAGCGGGAGGCACCTCCTACAATGAGCAGTTCTTC.

The V and J genes are TRBV7-8 and TRBJ2-1; the D gene is possibly TRBD2 (5 bases). CDR1 SGHVS and CDR2 FQNEAQ come from the germline V gene. This CDR3 contains 15 residues. V lost 6 bases and J lost 0, with 12 bases in between. In nucleotides, the CDR3 is TGTGCCAGCAGGACAACTGGGAGCTCCTACAATGAGCAGTTCTTC. It codes for CASRTTGSSYNEQFF.

The sample holds one count of this clonotype. This rearrangement joins TRBV4-3 to TRBJ2-2; the D gene is possibly TRBD2 (5 bases). V dropped 1 base and J dropped 2 bases, with 14 bases sitting between them. The CDR3 is made up of 17 amino acids. Germline values: CDR1 LGHNA, CDR2 YSLEER. Here the CDR3 reads CASSQGTSLSNTGELFF. As DNA, the CDR3 is TGCGCCAGCAGCCAAGGGACTTCACTTTCTAACACCGGGGAGCTGTTTTTT.

Points on this clonotype: A read error may be the cause here, since a much bigger clone is one base away. This chain connects TRBV12-3 or TRBV12-4 to TRBJ1-5; 7 bases are a match to TRBD1. This CDR3 is built from 15 residues. For the CDR3, the DNA is TGTGTCAGCAGTTTATCACAGGGGAGCAATCAGCCCCAGCATTTT. This encodes CVSSLSQGSNQPQHF.

This clonotype has at least ten counts. The chain combines TRBV12-3 or TRBV12-4 with TRBJ1-1, with no clear D. The CDR3 sequence is 12 residues long. V gave up 2 bases and J gave up 11 bases, with 12 bases separating them. In DNA form, the CDR3 reads TGTGCCAGCAGTTTAACCCAGTCCAACGCTTTCTTT. This translates into CASSLTQSNAFF.

This clonotype has a handful of counts. This chain joins TRBV11-2 and TRBJ1-2, with D possibly TRBD1 on 6 matching bases. V lost 1 base and J 12 bases, leaving 15 bases between the germline ends. The CDR3 has 13 residues. Germline-derived CDR1 and CDR2 are SGHAT and FQNNGV. The CDR3 region is CASSLGRGGANTF. CDR3 sequence (DNA): TGTGCCAGCAGCTTAGGCCGGGGGGGCGCGAACACCTTC.

This sequence joins TRBV6-2 or TRBV6-3 and TRBJ2-7; TRBD1 or TRBD2 may be the D gene (5 bases each). CDR3 size: 13 residues. Looked up from germline, CDR1 is MNHEY and CDR2 is SVGEGT. V was clipped by 0 bases and J by 3 bases, with 6 bases between them. CDR3 sequence: CASSYSGDYEQYF. The CDR3 DNA reads TGTGCCAGCAGTTACTCGGGGGACTACGAGCAGTACTTC.

This clonotype has ten or more counts. V and J are TRBV12-3 or TRBV12-4 and TRBJ2-1; 9 bases fit TRBD2. This CDR3 has 18 residues. J lost 7 bases, V lost 6 bases, and 19 bases had no gene match. The CDR3 is CASRKPGGAGGSGNEQFF. The CDR3 nucleotides read TGTGCCAGCAGGAAGCCCGGCGGAGCGGGAGGTTCAGGTAATGAGCAGTTCTTC.

This clonotype has at least ten counts. The rearrangement links TRBV6-1 to TRBJ1-1, with a possible D match to TRBD1 (5 bases). Per the germline V gene, CDR1 is MNHNS and CDR2 is SASEGT. Trimming removed 10 bases at V and 5 bases at J, with 14 bases between. CDR3 length: 12 residues. CDR3: CATRPGETEAFF. The CDR3 DNA reads TGTGCCACCCGTCCGGGGGAGACTGAAGCTTTCTTT.

This clonotype was detected many times. J is TRBJ2-3 and V is TRBV4-2; a possible D gene is TRBD2 (6 bases). Germline V gives CDR1 LGHNA, CDR2 YNFKEQ. The V and J ends lost 3 bases and 10 bases respectively, with 26 bases between them. CDR3 length: 17 amino acids. CDR3 in amino acids: CASSHERTNHRGSSQYF. The CDR3 coding sequence is TGTGCCAGCAGCCACGAGAGGACCAATCACCGGGGGTCATCGCAGTATTTT.

This clonotype came up many times. The chain recombines TRBV20-1 with TRBJ2-3; D is undetermined. This CDR3 has 13 residues. V dropped 3 bases and J dropped 2 bases, with 9 bases sitting between them. CDR1 and CDR2 from the germline V gene are DFQATT and SNEGSKA (reference sequence). The CDR3 sequence: CSASMQATDTQYF. For the CDR3, the DNA is TGCAGTGCTAGTATGCAAGCCACAGATACGCAGTATTTT.

In its sample, this clonotype was seen many times. This chain connects TRBV12-3 or TRBV12-4 to TRBJ1-2; tentatively, D is TRBD1 (6 bases). V shed 3 bases and J shed 2 bases, with 10 bases lying between them. This CDR3 is 14 amino acids long. CDR3: CASSFSGGNYGYTF. DNA for the CDR3: TGTGCCAGCAGTTTTTCTGGGGGCAACTATGGCTACACCTTC.

This clonotype showed up many times. J is TRBJ2-5 and V is TRBV5-1, with D possibly matching TRBD1 (6 bases). This CDR3 spans 14 amino acids. The germline gives CDR1 SGHRS, CDR2 YFSETQ. Trimming shortened V by 5 bases and J by 0 bases, and 11 bases separated the two germline ends. In DNA, the CDR3 is TGCGCCAGCAGGCAGGGGCTATACCAAGAGACCCAGTACTTC. The encoded protein is CASRQGLYQETQYF.

This clonotype has a count of ten or more. V and J are TRBV29-1 and TRBJ2-3; 16 bases match TRBD2. Germline-derived CDR1 and CDR2 are SQVTM and ANQGSEA. This CDR3 has 15 residues. V lost 5 bases and J lost 8; bases outside the gene matches: 7. The CDR3 DNA reads TGCAGCGTTAAGGGGACTAGCGGGGGGGCCACTACGCAGTATTTT. Amino acids: CSVKGTSGGATTQYF.

This clonotype was counted many times. This chain uses TRBV5-4 with TRBJ2-1; 8 bases align to TRBD2. Germline values: CDR1 SGHNT, CDR2 YYREEE (reference sequence). V dropped 3 bases and J dropped 5; count of bases not matched to a gene: 7. This CDR3 region has 15 residues. CDR3 protein: CASSSGTRGNNEQFF. In DNA, the CDR3 is TGTGCCAGCAGCTCCGGGACTAGGGGGAACAATGAGCAGTTCTTC.

This clonotype was found many times. This sequence joins TRBV4-3 and TRBJ2-1; D gene ambiguous. Germline V lookup: CDR1 LGHNA, CDR2 YSLEER. There are 14 residues in the CDR3. V was cut by 3 bases and J by 1 base, with 7 bases left in between. The CDR3 reads CASSQTFSYNEQFF. For the CDR3, the DNA is TGCGCCAGCAGCCAGACGTTTTCCTACAATGAGCAGTTCTTC.

The V call is TRBV5-1, the J call TRBJ1-1; D not resolved. The CDR3 is 14 residues long. Trimming took off 3 bases at V and 1 base at J, with 10 bases between the two ends. Germline CDR1 reads SGHRS; CDR2 reads YFSETQ. The CDR3 sequence is CASSSEKKNTEAFF. The DNA for the CDR3 is TGCGCCAGCAGCTCCGAGAAGAAGAACACTGAAGCTTTCTTT.

This clonotype has at least ten counts. The chain uses TRBV7-9 and TRBJ2-1; D uncertain. Germline V gene data show CDR1 as SEHNR and CDR2 as FQNEAQ (reference sequence). The CDR3 contains 11 residues. V lost 7 bases, J lost 6 bases, and 7 bases lay in between. In DNA form, the CDR3 reads TGTGCCAGCACCTCCCTCAATGAGCAGTTCTTC. Translated: CASTSLNEQFF.

This clonotype was counted many times. The chain combines TRBV5-1 with TRBJ1-2; 10 bases fit TRBD1. Germline assignment: CDR1 SGHRS and CDR2 YFSETQ. This CDR3 contains 14 residues. Germline trimming cut 4 bases from V and 8 bases from J; bases unmatched to any gene: 8. The DNA for the CDR3 is TGCGCCAGCAGCGTTGGACAGGGGGTTCTCGGCTACACCTTC. This translates into CASSVGQGVLGYTF.

The rearrangement joins TRBV7-2 to TRBJ2-7; TRBD1 aligns across 7 bases. This CDR3 has 14 residues. V was pared by 5 bases and J by 4 bases, with 8 bases of the junction left unmatched. Looked up from germline, CDR1 is SGHTA and CDR2 is FQGNSA. Written as DNA, the CDR3 is TGTGCCAGCAGCCGGTTGGGACAGTCTTACGAGCAGTACTTC. Translation gives CASSRLGQSYEQYF.

This clonotype came up many times. V usage is TRBV6-2 or TRBV6-3 and J usage is TRBJ1-1; weak D call: TRBD1 (5 bases). Germline V gene data show CDR1 as MNHEY and CDR2 as SVGEGT. The ends were cut back, 2 bases at V and 2 bases at J, with 9 bases in the middle. The CDR3 loop spans 14 amino acids. CDR3 DNA: TGTGCCAGCAGTTACCTGGGGGAAAACACTGAAGCTTTCTTT. This translates into CASSYLGENTEAFF.

The chain carries TRBV6-1 and TRBJ1-5; a weak D match, TRBD1 (5 bases). Germline assignment: CDR1 MNHNS and CDR2 SASEGT. The CDR3 is made up of 13 amino acids. The germline V and J ends were trimmed by 8 bases and 7 bases, with 15 bases remaining between them. DNA for the CDR3: TGTGCCAGCGGGGGAACGTTTGGGCAGCCCCAGCATTTT. Its protein product is CASGGTFGQPQHF.

This clonotype was found many times. V usage is TRBV4-1 and J usage is TRBJ2-3, with 11 bases matching TRBD2. CDR3 length equals 15 residues. V lost 1 base to trimming and J lost 4 bases; unmatched junction nucleotides: 1. CDR1 MGHRA and CDR2 YSYEKL come from the germline V gene. DNA of the CDR3: TGCGCCAGCAGCCAAGGACTAGCGGGATCAGATACGCAGTATTTT. The encoded protein is CASSQGLAGSDTQYF.

Only a few counts were recorded for this clonotype. The rearrangement links TRBV7-9 to TRBJ2-4; maybe TRBD2 (5 bases). V gave up 1 base and J gave up 2 bases, with 9 bases separating them. Germline V gives CDR1 SEHNR, CDR2 FQNEAQ (reference sequence). This CDR3 comprises 15 residues. DNA for the CDR3: TGTGCCAGCAGCTTAGGGTCGGGGTCCAAAAACATTCAGTACTTC. Amino acids: CASSLGSGSKNIQYF.

This clonotype was counted ten times or more. The chain is built from TRBV11-2 and TRBJ1-3; 9 bases are shared with TRBD1. CDR1 and CDR2 (germline): SGHAT, FQNNGV. The CDR3 is made up of 14 amino acids. V shed 5 bases, J shed 8 bases, and the junction held 7 bases outside the gene matches. The CDR3 sequence is CASSPRTGAYTIYF. CDR3 DNA sequence: TGTGCCAGCAGCCCCCGGACAGGGGCTTACACCATATATTTT.

The V and J genes are TRBV11-2 and TRBJ2-3; 13 bases line up with TRBD2. This CDR3 is 18 amino acids long. Trimming removed 6 bases from V and 2 bases from J; junction bases left unmatched: 11. In germline, CDR1 is SGHAT, CDR2 FQNNGV. The CDR3 loop is CASRPFGTSGVHTDTQYF. The DNA of the CDR3 is TGTGCCAGCAGACCATTCGGGACTAGCGGGGTGCACACAGATACGCAGTATTTT.